This is a list of T cell receptor beta chains from one sample in a study of T cells in Graves' hyperthyroidism and ophthalmopathy. TCRdb reprocessed the multiplex PCR reads via MiXCR and lists one record per CDR3 protein. This sample has hundreds of thousands of distinct CDR3 sequences; over 35% occur once, and the top ten carry approximately 10%. Sequencing input: blood. The receptors were sampled from a man aged 18 to 30 with Graves' hyperthyroidism. CDR3s include the opening cysteine and the closing phenylalanine or tryptophan. The D gene is left open where the match is weak. A clone size is listed for some rows: how often the clone was seen (once, few, many), or a class if it is expanded.

DNA: TGTGCCAGTAGCCCTCCCAACCCGATGGAGCACACCGGGGAGCTGTTTTTT
CDR3: CASSPPNPMEHTGELFF
V: TRBV19
length: 17
J: TRBJ2-2
D: -
size: once

DNA: TGCGCCAGCAGCTTGCCCTTAGGACAGGAAGAGACCCAGTACTTC
CDR3: CASSLPLGQEETQYF
V: TRBV5-1
length: 15
J: TRBJ2-5
D: TRBD1
size: -

DNA: TGTGCCAGCAGCTTAGCGTGGCAGGGTGACACTGAAGCTTTCTTT
CDR3: CASSLAWQGDTEAFF
V: TRBV7-6
length: 15
J: TRBJ1-1
D: -
size: many

DNA: TGTGCCAGCAGTTCGGAGACAGAGTACCAGTACTTC
CDR3: CASSSETEYQYF
V: TRBV27
length: 12
J: TRBJ2-5
D: -
size: -

DNA: TGCAGTGCTAGAGAATTCCGGGACGGGAAGAATTCACCCCTCCACTTT
CDR3: CSAREFRDGKNSPLHF
V: TRBV20-1
length: 16
J: TRBJ1-6
D: -
size: -

DNA: TGTGCCAGCAGCTTAGTAGGCAGGGGGGACGACTACGAGCAGTACTTC
CDR3: CASSLVGRGDDYEQYF
V: TRBV11-2
length: 16
J: TRBJ2-7
D: -
size: -

DNA: TGCAGTGCCGTAGCAGGAACCGGGGAGCTGTTTTTT
CDR3: CSAVAGTGELFF
V: TRBV20-1
length: 12
J: TRBJ2-2
D: -
size: -

DNA: TGTGCCAGCAGCTTGGGTCCGGGAGAAGAGACCCAGTACTTC
CDR3: CASSLGPGEETQYF
V: TRBV5-8
length: 14
J: TRBJ2-5
D: -
size: many

DNA: TGTGCCAGCAGCGTTGGGACAGCTGATAATGAAAAACTGTTTTTT
CDR3: CASSVGTADNEKLFF
V: TRBV25-1
length: 15
J: TRBJ1-4
D: TRBD1
size: -

DNA: TGTGCTGAAACACAGGGAGGCGATCAGCCCCAGCATTTT
CDR3: CAETQGGDQPQHF
V: TRBV10-3
length: 13
J: TRBJ1-5
D: -
size: -

DNA: TGTGCCAGCAGTTACATGGCGGATTATAATTCACCCCTCCACTTT
CDR3: CASSYMADYNSPLHF
V: TRBV12-3/TRBV12-4
length: 15
J: TRBJ1-6
D: -
size: once

DNA: TGCAGTGCTGGACCCAAGTCCCCCATAGCCGAGCAGTACTTC
CDR3: CSAGPKSPIAEQYF
V: TRBV20-1
length: 14
J: TRBJ2-7
D: -
size: once

DNA: TGTGCCAGCAGCTCGGGGCGGGTAATCTCCGGGGAGCTGTTTTTT
CDR3: CASSSGRVISGELFF
V: TRBV7-6
length: 15
J: TRBJ2-2
D: -
size: -

DNA: TGTGCCAGCAGCCAAGAGGGGACGGCCTACGAGCAGTACTTC
CDR3: CASSQEGTAYEQYF
V: TRBV14
length: 14
J: TRBJ2-7
D: -
size: many

DNA: TGTGCCAGTAGTGGACAGGGGGGCACGAACACCGGGGAGCTGTTTTTT
CDR3: CASSGQGGTNTGELFF
V: TRBV19
length: 16
J: TRBJ2-2
D: TRBD1
size: few

DNA: TGTGCCACCAGCAGAGATAGGAGTTCTGTGGAGACCCAGTACTTC
CDR3: CATSRDRSSVETQYF
V: TRBV15
length: 15
J: TRBJ2-5
D: -
size: many

DNA: TGTGCCAGCAGCCAAGTTTTACAGGGGGCGCGTGGGGCCGACGTCCTGACTTTC
CDR3: CASSQVLQGARGADVLTF
V: TRBV7-9
length: 18
J: TRBJ2-6
D: TRBD1
size: -

DNA: TGCGCCAGCAGTGAGATGGCACAGGAAGAGACCCAGTACTTC
CDR3: CASSEMAQEETQYF
V: TRBV10-2
length: 14
J: TRBJ2-5
D: -
size: many

DNA: TGTGCCAGCCAACCAGGGACAGGGATAAACGAGCAGTACTTC
CDR3: CASQPGTGINEQYF
V: TRBV7-6
length: 14
J: TRBJ2-7
D: TRBD1
size: few

DNA: TGCAGCGTCAGGACTAGCGGGGGCCAAGAGACCCAGTACTTC
CDR3: CSVRTSGGQETQYF
V: TRBV29-1
length: 14
J: TRBJ2-5
D: TRBD2
size: -

DNA: TGCAGCGCACCGATTTACGCGGACGGGTCTAACTATGGCTACACCTTC
CDR3: CSAPIYADGSNYGYTF
V: TRBV29-1
length: 16
J: TRBJ1-2
D: -
size: few

DNA: TGCAGCGTTAAACCGGACAGGGGGTTAAGAGGCTACACCTTC
CDR3: CSVKPDRGLRGYTF
V: TRBV29-1
length: 14
J: TRBJ1-2
D: TRBD1
size: -

DNA: TGTGCCAGCAGCTTATGGACCGATCAGCCCCAGCATTTT
CDR3: CASSLWTDQPQHF
V: TRBV7-2
length: 13
J: TRBJ1-5
D: -
size: -

DNA: TGTGCCACCCAACAGACCGGGAGGGAAAAACTGTTTTTT
CDR3: CATQQTGREKLFF
V: TRBV27
length: 13
J: TRBJ1-4
D: -
size: -

DNA: TGTGCCAGCAGCTTAACCGGGACAGACTCGCGAGAGACCCAGTACTTC
CDR3: CASSLTGTDSRETQYF
V: TRBV7-3
length: 16
J: TRBJ2-5
D: TRBD1
size: -

DNA: TGTGCCAGCCACAACCCGGGATCGGGGGCCAACGTCCTGACTTTC
CDR3: CASHNPGSGANVLTF
V: TRBV9
length: 15
J: TRBJ2-6
D: -
size: -

DNA: TGTGCCAGCAGCTTGGGTCGGACAGGGGGCGCTTTCTTT
CDR3: CASSLGRTGGAFF
V: TRBV7-2
length: 13
J: TRBJ1-1
D: TRBD1
size: -

DNA: TGTGCCAGCAGCTTAGAGGCCAGCGGGGGTCCCGAGCAGTACTTC
CDR3: CASSLEASGGPEQYF
V: TRBV11-2
length: 15
J: TRBJ2-7
D: TRBD2
size: few

DNA: TGTGCCAGCAGCCCAGTGGGGGACATGTACGAGCAGTACTTC
CDR3: CASSPVGDMYEQYF
V: TRBV7-9
length: 14
J: TRBJ2-7
D: -
size: many

DNA: TGTGCCAGCAGCTGGGACAGGGTGGAGACCCAGCATTTT
CDR3: CASSWDRVETQHF
V: TRBV7-9
length: 13
J: TRBJ1-5
D: TRBD1
size: -

DNA: TGCGCCAGCAGCCAAGGAAACGGAAGGGACTATGGCTACACCTTC
CDR3: CASSQGNGRDYGYTF
V: TRBV4-1
length: 15
J: TRBJ1-2
D: -
size: -

DNA: TGTGCCAGCAGCGTCGCTAGCGGAAAAGAGACCCAGTACTTC
CDR3: CASSVASGKETQYF
V: TRBV9
length: 14
J: TRBJ2-5
D: TRBD2
size: few

DNA: TGTGCCAGCAGTTACTCGAGACAGGGGATCCACGAGCAGTACTTC
CDR3: CASSYSRQGIHEQYF
V: TRBV6-5
length: 15
J: TRBJ2-7
D: TRBD1
size: -

DNA: TGTGCCATCAGTGAGTCGCAGGGGCAAGAGACCCAGTACTTC
CDR3: CAISESQGQETQYF
V: TRBV10-3
length: 14
J: TRBJ2-5
D: -
size: many

DNA: TGTGCCAGCAGCTTAGAAACAGCATGGGACACTGAAGCTTTCTTT
CDR3: CASSLETAWDTEAFF
V: TRBV7-9
length: 15
J: TRBJ1-1
D: -
size: few

DNA: TGTGCCAGCAGCTTACTCGGGACAGGGGACGACTACACCTTC
CDR3: CASSLLGTGDDYTF
V: TRBV7-2
length: 14
J: TRBJ1-2
D: TRBD1
size: -

DNA: TGCGCCAGCAGCTCCAATCAGGACACTGAAGCTTTCTTT
CDR3: CASSSNQDTEAFF
V: TRBV5-1
length: 13
J: TRBJ1-1
D: -
size: many